This T cell receptor beta chain was captured by sequencing in a study of cytomegalovirus exposure and HLA in healthy donors. Overall study findings and caveats: Donor immune exposure was known only as CMV serostatus. Rare sequences made up most TCRs, while some public TCRs were found in many donors. In a later analysis, TCR beta V- and J-gene trimming showed a link to a missense DCLRE1C variant.

To note about this clone: Its specificity is not known.

60 Vbeta and 13 Jbeta primers were used in PCR. Produced via immunoSEQ multiplex PCR; TCRdb's table is partial and in-frame only. This table holds approximately 96,000 clones, under 80% found once. Germline V CDR1 and CDR2: SGHAT, FQNNGV. Trimming cost V 0 bases and J 7 bases, with 7 bases left between them. This CDR3 region has 13 residues. The J gene is TRBJ1-5, the V gene TRBV11-2; D unresolved. Sequencing was carried out using PBMCs. This TCR was recovered from a male donor in good health and CMV-seronegative. CDR3 in DNA: TGTGCCAGCAGCTTAGATAACCTACAGCCCCAGCATTTT. This codes for CASSLDNLQPQHF.